This paragraph reports one T cell receptor (beta chain). Its antigen is currently unknown. Each donor was healthy, and each was a bone marrow donor. The PCR made use of 60 Vbeta and 13 Jbeta primers. TCRdb's copy holds only in-frame clones and misses some; the assay was immunoSEQ multiplex PCR. This sample has approximately 150,000 clones, with around 82% found just once. These data originate in a study of cytomegalovirus exposure and HLA in healthy donors. The study, taken as a whole, reports: For most subjects, TCR beta sequences were reported to predict HLA-A and HLA-B alleles with accuracy.

The source is a woman aged 40-49 years in good health and CMV-seropositive. The sequencing sample was made of PBMCs.

CDR3 region: CASIKGGGRASGEQYF. The CDR3 coding sequence is TGTGCCAGCATCAAAGGGGGCGGGAGGGCCTCGGGCGAGCAGTACTTC. The rearrangement links TRBV28 to TRBJ2-7; 9 positions agree with TRBD2. The trim removed 7 bases at V and 6 bases at J, leaving 16 bases unmatched. The V gene's germline CDR1 is MDHEN and CDR2 SYDVKM. The CDR3 is made up of 16 amino acids. Supplemented by reference TRBV28 and TRBJ2-7, the full variable domain reads DVKVTQSSRYLVKRTGEKVFLECVQDMDHENMFWYRQDPGLGLRLIYFSYDVKMKEKGDIPEGYSVSREKKERFSLILESASTNQTSMYLCASIKGGGRASGEQYFGPGTRLTVT.